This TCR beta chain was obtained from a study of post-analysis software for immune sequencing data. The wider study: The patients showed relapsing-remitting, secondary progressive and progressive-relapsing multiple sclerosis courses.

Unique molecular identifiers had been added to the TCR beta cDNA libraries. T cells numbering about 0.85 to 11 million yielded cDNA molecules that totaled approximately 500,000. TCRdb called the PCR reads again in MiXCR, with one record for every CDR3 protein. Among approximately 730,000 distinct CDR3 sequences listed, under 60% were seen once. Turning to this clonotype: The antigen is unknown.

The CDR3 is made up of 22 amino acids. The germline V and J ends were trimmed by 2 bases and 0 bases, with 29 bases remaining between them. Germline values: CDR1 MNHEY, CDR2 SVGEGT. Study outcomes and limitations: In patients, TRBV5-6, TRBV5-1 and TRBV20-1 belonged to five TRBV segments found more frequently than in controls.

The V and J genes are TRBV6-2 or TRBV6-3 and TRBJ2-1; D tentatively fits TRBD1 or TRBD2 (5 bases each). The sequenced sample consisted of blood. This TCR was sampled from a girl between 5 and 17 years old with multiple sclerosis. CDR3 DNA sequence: TGTGCCAGCAGTTACAAGTTGTTGGGGCTAGGGGACGTAGAAAGCTCCTACAATGAGCAGTTCTTC. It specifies CASSYKLLGLGDVESSYNEQFF.